These T cell receptor beta chains were read from a single sample in a study of shared clonotypes between healthy human individuals. Profiling relied on immunoSEQ multiplex PCR, and the TCRdb table lists in-frame clones only, not all of them. The sample shows hundreds of thousands of clones, about 95% of them seen only once. The sample taken for sequencing was naive CD8+ T cells sorted from blood. The source is a woman aged 30 to 39 in good health. Both conserved end residues are part of each CDR3. D genes are given only for firm matches. A clone size is listed for some rows: how often the clone was seen (once, few, many), or a class if it is expanded.

>TRBV10-3|TRBD2|.|TRBJ2-2
CAISEEGLAGTGELFF
TGTGCCATCAGTGAGGAGGGACTAGCCGGCACCGGGGAGCTGTTTTTT
>TRBV6-5|.|.|TRBJ1-1
CASSYAAGSPHTEAFF
TGTGCCAGCAGTTACGCGGCGGGTAGCCCGCACACTGAAGCTTTCTTT
>TRBV11-2|.|.|TRBJ2-7
CASSDGYTYEQYF
TGTGCCAGCAGCGACGGGTATACCTACGAGCAGTACTTC
>TRBV11-2|TRBD1|.|TRBJ2-3
CASSSLKGQGSTDTQYF
TGTGCCAGCAGCTCCCTAAAGGGACAGGGAAGCACAGATACGCAGTATTTT
>TRBV25-1|TRBD2|.|TRBJ2-1
CASSLVSGSIEQFF
TGTGCCAGCAGTCTGGTTAGCGGGAGCATTGAGCAGTTCTTC
>TRBV7-9|TRBD2|.|TRBJ2-1
CASSSRTSGSPHEQFF
TGTGCCAGCAGCTCTCGGACTAGCGGGAGCCCCCATGAGCAGTTCTTC
>TRBV6-1|.|.|TRBJ1-1
CASSEKGLGTEAFF
TGTGCCAGCAGTGAAAAGGGACTTGGGACTGAAGCTTTCTTT
>TRBV6-5|.|.|TRBJ2-5
CASSYGDLSGAQYF
TGTGCCAGCAGTTACGGGGACCTCTCTGGGGCCCAGTACTTC
>TRBV27|.|.|TRBJ2-7
CASSWAQSYEQYF
TGTGCCAGCAGTTGGGCACAGTCCTACGAGCAGTACTTC
>TRBV29-1|.|.|TRBJ1-1
CSASLAGRATEAFF
TGCAGCGCCTCTCTGGCTGGGAGGGCTACTGAAGCTTTCTTT
>TRBV7-2|.|.|TRBJ2-7
CASSLAPASSYEQYF
TGTGCCAGCAGCTTAGCGCCGGCTAGCTCCTACGAGCAGTACTTC
>TRBV28|TRBD2|.|TRBJ2-3
CASHSGRAEETDTQYF
TGTGCCAGCCATAGCGGGAGGGCCGAGGAAACAGATACGCAGTATTTT
>TRBV6-5|.|once|TRBJ2-7
CASSLQGGYEQYF
TGTGCCAGCAGTCTCCAGGGGGGCTACGAGCAGTACTTC
>TRBV9|.|.|TRBJ2-1
CASSGLSRPEQFF
TGTGCCAGCAGCGGACTTAGCCGCCCTGAGCAGTTCTTC
>TRBV6-5|TRBD1|.|TRBJ1-2
CATRQGGNGYTF
TGTGCCACCCGACAGGGTGGGAATGGCTACACCTTC
>TRBV29-1|TRBD1|.|TRBJ2-1
CSVVGQGAYNEQFF
TGCAGCGTTGTCGGGCAGGGGGCCTACAATGAGCAGTTCTTC
>TRBV5-1|TRBD2|.|TRBJ2-2
CASSLVSGQNTGELFF
TGCGCCAGCAGCTTGGTTAGCGGGCAGAACACCGGGGAGCTGTTTTTT
>TRBV18|.|.|TRBJ1-5
CASWSGGNQPQHF
TGTGCCAGCTGGTCAGGCGGCAATCAGCCCCAGCATTTT
>TRBV25-1|.|.|TRBJ1-1
CASSADSLNTEAFF
TGTGCCAGCAGTGCCGACAGTCTGAACACTGAAGCTTTCTTT
>TRBV27|.|.|TRBJ1-1
CASSVWGNTEAFF
TGTGCCAGCAGTGTTTGGGGGAACACTGAAGCTTTCTTT
>TRBV7-9|TRBD2|.|TRBJ2-1
CASSSGTSGSLANEQFF
TGTGCCAGCAGCTCTGGGACTAGCGGGAGTCTGGCCAATGAGCAGTTCTTC
>TRBV5-1|.|.|TRBJ1-1
CASSPESPNTEAFF
TGCGCCAGCAGCCCGGAAAGCCCGAACACTGAAGCTTTCTTT
>TRBV6-6|.|.|TRBJ2-1
CASSYPSPNEQFF
TGTGCCAGCAGTTACCCTAGTCCCAATGAGCAGTTCTTC
>TRBV4-2|.|.|TRBJ2-2
CASSQVFGSTGELFF
TGTGCCAGCAGCCAAGTGTTCGGGAGTACCGGGGAGCTGTTTTTT
>TRBV28|.|.|TRBJ2-7
CASSFVQGGEQYF
TGTGCCAGCAGTTTTGTCCAGGGCGGCGAGCAGTACTTC
>TRBV11-2|.|.|TRBJ2-1
CASSLGHEQFF
TGTGCCAGCAGCTTGGGACATGAGCAGTTCTTC
>TRBV18|.|.|TRBJ1-5
CASSQGYNQPQHF
TGTGCCAGCTCACAGGGATACAATCAGCCCCAGCATTTT